This T cell receptor beta chain stems from a study of CD8 T cells in Susac syndrome. Overall study context: Patients with Susac syndrome were, at the time of blood collection, therapy-naive, maintained on corticosteroids, or maintained on intravenous immunoglobulin alone.

The CD8+ and CD4+ T cells were isolated magnetically using a negative isolation approach, whereas the TEMRA cells were enriched by FACS. CDR3 length: 16 residues. V was cut by 0 bases and J by 4 bases, with 15 bases left in between. Germline CDR1 LGHNA, CDR2 YNFKEQ. Reverse transcription used roughly 0.5 to 1 ug RNA and random hexamers. MiXCR was run by TCRdb on the immunoSEQ multiplex PCR reads, yielding one entry per CDR3 protein. The sample contains about 94,000 distinct CDR3 sequences, about 95% of which appear only once. This rearrangement joins TRBV4-2 to TRBJ1-2; D may be TRBD1 (5 bases). Sequencing was done on a sample of CD4+ T cells from PBMCs. The clonotype was recovered from a human donor with Susac syndrome. The CDR3 loop is CASSQDPGEQRYGYTF. Here the CDR3 DNA reads TGTGCCAGCAGCCAAGATCCGGGGGAGCAGCGCTATGGCTACACCTTC.